Listed here are 5 T cell receptor beta chains from one sample, sequenced in a study of shared clonotypes between healthy human individuals. Sequencing used immunoSEQ multiplex PCR; TCRdb keeps in-frame clones, though not all of them. The sample carries fewer than 350,000 clones, around 87% recorded once. The sample comprised memory CD8+ T cells sorted from blood. Regarding subset: CD45RO+ cells pooled with CCR7-negative TemRA cells. These receptors were collected from a man aged 18 to 30 in good health.

This clone has just one count. The chain combines TRBV15 with TRBJ1-1; 7 bases are shared with TRBD1. Germline trimming cut 5 bases from V and 3 bases from J; bases unmatched to any gene: 9. The CDR3 is made up of 15 amino acids. Germline V lookup: CDR1 LNHNV, CDR2 YYDKDF (reference sequence). The chain's CDR3 is CATSAPTGRHTEAFF. DNA for the CDR3: TGTGCCACCAGCGCCCCGACAGGGCGGCACACTGAAGCTTTCTTT.

This clone has a handful of counts. Other DNA sequences in this specimen translate into the identical CDR3. The chain joins TRBV6-5 to TRBJ1-1; D unclear. CDR1 and CDR2 (germline): MNHEY, SVGAGI. Deletions cut 2 bases from V and 1 base from J, with 5 bases between. The CDR3 length is 13 residues. CDR3: CASSYTGNTEAFF. CDR3 DNA sequence: TGTGCCAGCAGTTACACGGGGAACACTGAAGCTTTCTTT.

The chain links TRBV7-8 to TRBJ2-5, with a weak D call TRBD2 (5 bases). With 7 bases removed from V and 2 bases from J, the gap between germline ends came to 11 bases. The CDR3 runs to 13 residues. Per the germline V gene, CDR1 is SGHVS and CDR2 is FQNEAQ. CDR3 nucleotides: TGTGCCAGCAAGGAGGCGGAACAAGAGACCCAGTACTTC. As protein: CASKEAEQETQYF. The full variable domain, completed using reference TRBV7-8 and TRBJ2-5, is GAGVSQSPRYKVAKRGQDVALRCDPISGHVSLFWYQQALGQGPEFLTYFQNEAQLDKSGLPSDRFFAERPEGSVSTLKIQRTQQEDSAVYLCASKEAEQETQYFGPGTRLLVL.

The rearrangement joins TRBV28 to TRBJ1-6; 7 bases are a match to TRBD1. J lost 7 bases, V lost 6 bases, and 6 bases had no gene match. The CDR3 totals 14 residues. Germline V gene lookup returns CDR1 MDHEN and CDR2 SYDVKM. CDR3 bases: TGTGCCAGCAGCCGGGGACAGCCCAATTCACCCCTCCACTTT. This encodes CASSRGQPNSPLHF.

The chain combines TRBV9 with TRBJ2-3; 7 bases align to TRBD1. Germline lookup yields CDR1 SGDLS and CDR2 YYNGEE. The junction had 5 bases not matched to a gene; V was cut back by 3 bases and J by 1 base. The CDR3 consists of 15 residues. The CDR3 nucleotides read TGTGCCAGCAGCGCCGAGGGACAGCGCACAGATACGCAGTATTTT. Its protein is CASSAEGQRTDTQYF.